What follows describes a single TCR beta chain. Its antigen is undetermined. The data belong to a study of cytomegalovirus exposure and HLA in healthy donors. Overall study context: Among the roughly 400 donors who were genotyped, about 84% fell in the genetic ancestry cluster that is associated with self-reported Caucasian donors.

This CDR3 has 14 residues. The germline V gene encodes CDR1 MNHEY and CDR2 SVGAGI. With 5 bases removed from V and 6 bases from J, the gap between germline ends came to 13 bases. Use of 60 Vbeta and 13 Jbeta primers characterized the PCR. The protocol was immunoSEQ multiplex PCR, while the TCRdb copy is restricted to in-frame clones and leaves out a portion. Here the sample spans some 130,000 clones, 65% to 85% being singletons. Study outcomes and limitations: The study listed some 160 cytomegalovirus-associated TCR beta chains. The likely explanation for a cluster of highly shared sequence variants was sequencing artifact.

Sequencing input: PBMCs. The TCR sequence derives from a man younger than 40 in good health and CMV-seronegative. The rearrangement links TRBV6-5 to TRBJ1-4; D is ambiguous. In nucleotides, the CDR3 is TGTGCCAGCAGTAAAGAGGGTCGGGATGAAAAACTGTTTTTT. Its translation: CASSKEGRDEKLFF.